This T cell receptor beta chain was captured in a study of spatial heterogeneity in lung cancer. This clonotype occurred many times. Its antigen is still unknown. Being off target in a library aimed at alpha chains, this beta chain has a size of little meaning. Broader study findings: Expanded alpha and beta TCR counts within tumors tracked tumor mutation counts.

Regarding time point: sample taken at primary tumor resection. From the 5' RACE reads, TCRdb called clonotypes with MiXCR, one entry per CDR3 protein. The sample has around 2,800 distinct CDR3 sequences, 10% to 11% seen once. Sequences were derived from lung tumor tissue, sampled at surgery. The receptor was isolated from a male donor with early-stage non-small cell lung cancer.

This CDR3 is CASSQTSGGMADTQYF. The CDR3 coding sequence is TGTGCCAGTAGCCAAACTAGCGGGGGAATGGCAGATACGCAGTATTTT. The V gene is TRBV19, the J gene TRBJ2-3; TRBD2 matches at 11 bases. CDR3 length equals 16 residues. CDR1 is LNHDA and CDR2 is SQIVND in the germline V gene (reference sequence). The V and J ends lost 6 bases and 4 bases, in that order; junction bases with no gene match: 9.